These 22 T cell receptor beta chains share one sample of origin, sequenced in a study of identical twins. TCRdb recomputed calls from the 5' RACE reads with MiXCR, one row per CDR3 protein. The profile shows around 250,000 distinct CDR3 sequences, about 13% of them singletons. The same sample was also used in a study of yellow fever vaccine responses in identical twins.

The source material was memory (CD45RO+) T cells sorted from blood. The receptors come from a young woman in good health.

This clonotype appeared a few times. The chain recombines TRBV2 with TRBJ1-5; no firm D call. Germline assignment: CDR1 SNHLY and CDR2 FYNNEI. The length of the CDR3 is 14 residues. With 4 bases removed from V and 3 bases from J, the gap between germline ends came to 10 bases. In nucleotides, the CDR3 is TGTGCCAGCAGTGCCGGGCTAAACAATCAGCCCCAGCATTTT. It codes for CASSAGLNNQPQHF.

This clonotype was seen a few times. The rearrangement joins TRBV6-5 to TRBJ2-1; possible D gene TRBD2, 5 bases. Germline CDR1 MNHEY, CDR2 SVGAGI. Deletions cut 4 bases from V and 4 bases from J, with 8 bases between. CDR3 length equals 13 residues. The CDR3 nucleotides are TGTGCCAGCAGTTGGCGGACTTACAATGAGCAGTTCTTC. Protein product: CASSWRTYNEQFF.

The chain uses TRBV20-1 and TRBJ1-6; D is uncertain. The V end lost 5 bases, the J end lost 7 bases, and 9 bases lay between the germline ends. The germline CDR1 and CDR2 sequences are DFQATT and SNEGSKA (reference sequence). The CDR3 is made up of 12 amino acids. The CDR3 protein is CSAGHSNSPLHF. CDR3 sequence (DNA): TGCAGTGCTGGCCACAGCAATTCACCCCTCCACTTT.

The V gene is TRBV12-3 or TRBV12-4, the J gene TRBJ2-5; 9 bases fit TRBD2. This CDR3 region has 16 residues. Trimming cost V 3 bases and J 1 base; bases outside gene matches: 6. The CDR3 spells CASSFGGRAFQETQYF. As DNA, the CDR3 is TGTGCCAGCAGTTTTGGCGGGAGGGCCTTCCAAGAGACCCAGTACTTC.

The rearrangement links TRBV4-2 to TRBJ1-5; 9 bases map to TRBD1. Looked up from germline, CDR1 is LGHNA and CDR2 is YNFKEQ. This CDR3 is 17 amino acids long. J was trimmed by 7 bases and V by 0 bases; bases with no gene match: 10. CDR3: CASSQDTTGGQGQPQHF. The CDR3 coding sequence is TGTGCCAGCAGCCAAGATACGACAGGGGGGCAAGGACAGCCCCAGCATTTT.

In this sample, this clonotype turned up a few times. The CDR3: CASSLRDSNNYGYTF. Written as DNA, the CDR3 is TGTGCCAGCAGCTTAAGAGACTCGAACAATTATGGCTACACCTTC. The V call is TRBV7-2, the J call TRBJ1-2; D gene uncertain. V was trimmed by 2 bases and J by 5 bases, leaving 15 bases between them. The CDR3 has 15 residues. CDR1 and CDR2 (germline): SGHTA, FQGNSA. Using reference TRBV7-2 and TRBJ1-2 for the parts outside the CDR3, the full variable domain is GAGVSQSPSNKVTEKGKDVELRCDPISGHTALYWYRQSLGQGLEFLIYFQGNSAPDKSGLPSDRFSAERTGGSVSTLTIQRTQQEDSAVYLCASSLRDSNNYGYTFGSGTRLTVV.

The chain carries TRBV9 and TRBJ2-3; TRBD2 matches 10 bases. Per germline, CDR1 SGDLS and CDR2 YYNGEE. V was clipped by 7 bases and J by 3 bases; unmatched bases: 5. CDR3 length equals 14 residues. CDR3 protein: CASGRAGGTDTQYF. The CDR3 region has the DNA TGTGCCAGCGGTCGAGCGGGGGGGACAGATACGCAGTATTTT. The variable domain in full, completed from reference TRBV9 and TRBJ2-3, reads DSGVTQTPKHLITATGQRVTLRCSPRSGDLSVYWYQQSLDQGLQFLIQYYNGEERAKGNILERFSAQQFPDLHSELNLSSLELGDSALYFCASGRAGGTDTQYFGPGTRLTVL.

The rearrangement links TRBV29-1 to TRBJ1-2; 7 nucleotides align to TRBD1. This CDR3 spans 16 amino acids. The germline CDR1 and CDR2 sequences are SQVTM and ANQGSEA. J gave up 7 bases and V 2 bases, and 16 bases lay outside the gene matches. DNA for the CDR3: TGCAGCGTTGAAACCGCCGGGGCGAGGGGGCGTCTTGGCTACACCTTC. Translation gives CSVETAGARGRLGYTF. Complete variable domain (other parts from reference TRBV29-1 and TRBJ1-2): SAVISQKPSRDICQRGTSLTIQCQVDSQVTMMFWYRQQPGQSLTLIATANQGSEATYESGFVIDKFPISRPNLTFSTLTVSNMSPEDSSIYLCSVETAGARGRLGYTFGSGTRLTVV.

This clonotype was recorded a few times. The V and J genes are TRBV9 and TRBJ2-1, with 9 bases fitting TRBD2. V dropped 3 bases and J dropped 5; count of bases not matched to a gene: 3. Per the germline V gene, CDR1 is SGDLS and CDR2 is YYNGEE. This CDR3 contains 14 residues. The CDR3: CASSAWTSDNEQFF. CDR3 nucleotides: TGTGCCAGCAGCGCCTGGACTAGCGACAATGAGCAGTTCTTC.

This clonotype was seen many times. This chain connects TRBV9 to TRBJ2-3, with D perhaps matching TRBD1 or TRBD2 (7 bases each). V lost 3 bases and J lost 1, with 15 bases in between. The CDR3 consists of 16 residues. In germline, CDR1 is SGDLS, CDR2 YYNGEE. The CDR3 is CASSAQQGRGTDTQYF. CDR3 DNA sequence: TGTGCCAGCAGCGCTCAACAGGGGAGGGGCACAGATACGCAGTATTTT.

The V and J genes are TRBV7-9 and TRBJ2-1; D is unresolved. Trimming took 1 base from V and 10 from J, leaving 11 bases between them. CDR1 is SEHNR and CDR2 is FQNEAQ in the germline V gene (reference sequence). The CDR3 consists of 13 residues. CDR3 loop: CASSLGLPREQFF. CDR3 nucleotides: TGTGCCAGCAGCTTAGGGCTCCCGAGGGAGCAGTTCTTC.

At least ten counts were recorded for this clonotype. The chain uses TRBV29-1 and TRBJ2-2, with TRBD2 identical over 12 bases. After removal of 6 bases from V and 4 bases from J, the junction contained 6 bases not matched to a gene. The CDR3 has 15 amino acids. The germline CDR1 and CDR2 sequences are SQVTM and ANQGSEA. CDR3 amino acids: CSVQASGGVTGELFF. Written as DNA, the CDR3 is TGCAGCGTACAAGCTAGCGGGGGGGTCACCGGGGAGCTGTTTTTT.

This clonotype was counted only a few times. This chain joins TRBV20-1 and TRBJ2-3, with 9 bases that match TRBD2. The CDR3 consists of 13 residues. CDR1 is DFQATT, CDR2 SNEGSKA, per germline (reference sequence). V shed 6 bases, J shed 6 bases, and the junction held 7 bases outside the gene matches. As DNA, the CDR3 is TGCAGTGCCTTAGCGGGGGTAATGGATACGCAGTATTTT. Translation gives CSALAGVMDTQYF.

This clonotype has only a few counts. V gene TRBV27 combines with J gene TRBJ2-7; 7 positions match TRBD2. This CDR3 has 14 residues. Germline trimming cut 7 bases from V and 1 base from J; bases unmatched to any gene: 7. The germline gives CDR1 MNHEY, CDR2 SMNVEV (reference sequence). CDR3 region: CASIAGRPSYEQYF. In DNA, the CDR3 is TGTGCCAGCATAGCCGGGAGGCCTTCCTACGAGCAGTACTTC.

This clonotype has just a few counts. The chain recombines TRBV5-4 with TRBJ1-2, with no clear D. CDR3 size: 13 residues. The germline V gene has CDR1 SGHNT and CDR2 YYREEE (reference sequence). V was clipped by 1 base and J by 6 bases, with 10 bases between them. CDR3 region: CASSLITDDGYTF. The CDR3 nucleotides read TGTGCCAGCAGCTTGATAACTGACGATGGCTACACCTTC.

This clonotype was counted a few times. This rearrangement joins TRBV6-5 to TRBJ2-5; TRBD1 matches 10 bases. The CDR3 contains 17 residues. Germline CDR1 is MNHEY and CDR2 is SVGAGI. V gave up 0 bases and J gave up 5 bases; unmatched junction bases: 9. The CDR3 protein is CASSYSPPGTGDETQYF. The CDR3 DNA sequence: TGTGCCAGCAGTTACTCCCCCCCCGGGACAGGGGATGAGACCCAGTACTTC.

This clonotype came up many times. The chain recombines TRBV20-1 with TRBJ1-5; D ambiguous. V lost 2 bases and J 2 bases, leaving 10 bases between the germline ends. CDR3 length: 14 residues. From germline, CDR1 is DFQATT and CDR2 SNEGSKA (reference sequence). This CDR3 is CSARSGIGNQPQHF. The DNA for the CDR3 is TGCAGTGCTAGATCGGGAATTGGCAATCAGCCCCAGCATTTT.

In this sample, this clonotype turned up a few times. The rearrangement joins TRBV6-1 to TRBJ2-2, with D possibly called TRBD1 or TRBD2 (5 bases each). Per germline, CDR1 MNHNS and CDR2 SASEGT. The CDR3 is made up of 14 amino acids. The V gene lost 5 bases and the J gene lost 0 bases, with 7 bases spanning the gap. DNA for the CDR3: TGTGCCAGCAGTACGGGGCCGAACACCGGGGAGCTGTTTTTT. Translated, it gives CASSTGPNTGELFF.

This clonotype has at least ten counts. The V call is TRBV29-1, the J call TRBJ2-3; perhaps TRBD1 as D (6 bases). The V gene's germline CDR1 is SQVTM and CDR2 ANQGSEA. This CDR3 is 14 amino acids long. V lost 1 base and J lost 4, with 12 bases in between. CDR3 protein: CSVEGARGADTQYF. The CDR3 nucleotides are TGCAGCGTTGAAGGCGCCAGGGGCGCAGATACGCAGTATTTT.

This clonotype has only a few counts. V is TRBV6-2 or TRBV6-3 and J is TRBJ2-6; D call uncertain. Deletions cut 4 bases from V and 1 base from J, with 5 bases between. Germline values: CDR1 MNHEY, CDR2 SVGEGT. This CDR3 has 14 amino acids. The CDR3 protein is CASSFGSGANVLTF. CDR3 DNA sequence: TGTGCCAGCAGTTTTGGGTCTGGGGCCAACGTCCTGACTTTC.

The V call is TRBV12-3 or TRBV12-4, the J call TRBJ2-3; a possible D gene is TRBD1 (5 bases). The CDR3 runs to 15 residues. Trimming stripped 6 bases from V and 2 bases from J, with 15 bases between. CDR3 loop: CASRTMDKLTDTQYF. Written as DNA, the CDR3 is TGTGCCAGCAGAACTATGGACAAGCTCACAGATACGCAGTATTTT.

This clonotype has more than one count but fewer than ten. J is TRBJ2-5 and V is TRBV5-1; the D is unclear. CDR3 length: 14 amino acids. V lost 6 bases and J lost 1, with 13 bases in between. Germline CDR1 SGHRS, CDR2 YFSETQ. CDR3 sequence (DNA): TGCGCCAGCAAGGTGGGCAGGACCCAAGAGACCCAGTACTTC. Its translation is CASKVGRTQETQYF.